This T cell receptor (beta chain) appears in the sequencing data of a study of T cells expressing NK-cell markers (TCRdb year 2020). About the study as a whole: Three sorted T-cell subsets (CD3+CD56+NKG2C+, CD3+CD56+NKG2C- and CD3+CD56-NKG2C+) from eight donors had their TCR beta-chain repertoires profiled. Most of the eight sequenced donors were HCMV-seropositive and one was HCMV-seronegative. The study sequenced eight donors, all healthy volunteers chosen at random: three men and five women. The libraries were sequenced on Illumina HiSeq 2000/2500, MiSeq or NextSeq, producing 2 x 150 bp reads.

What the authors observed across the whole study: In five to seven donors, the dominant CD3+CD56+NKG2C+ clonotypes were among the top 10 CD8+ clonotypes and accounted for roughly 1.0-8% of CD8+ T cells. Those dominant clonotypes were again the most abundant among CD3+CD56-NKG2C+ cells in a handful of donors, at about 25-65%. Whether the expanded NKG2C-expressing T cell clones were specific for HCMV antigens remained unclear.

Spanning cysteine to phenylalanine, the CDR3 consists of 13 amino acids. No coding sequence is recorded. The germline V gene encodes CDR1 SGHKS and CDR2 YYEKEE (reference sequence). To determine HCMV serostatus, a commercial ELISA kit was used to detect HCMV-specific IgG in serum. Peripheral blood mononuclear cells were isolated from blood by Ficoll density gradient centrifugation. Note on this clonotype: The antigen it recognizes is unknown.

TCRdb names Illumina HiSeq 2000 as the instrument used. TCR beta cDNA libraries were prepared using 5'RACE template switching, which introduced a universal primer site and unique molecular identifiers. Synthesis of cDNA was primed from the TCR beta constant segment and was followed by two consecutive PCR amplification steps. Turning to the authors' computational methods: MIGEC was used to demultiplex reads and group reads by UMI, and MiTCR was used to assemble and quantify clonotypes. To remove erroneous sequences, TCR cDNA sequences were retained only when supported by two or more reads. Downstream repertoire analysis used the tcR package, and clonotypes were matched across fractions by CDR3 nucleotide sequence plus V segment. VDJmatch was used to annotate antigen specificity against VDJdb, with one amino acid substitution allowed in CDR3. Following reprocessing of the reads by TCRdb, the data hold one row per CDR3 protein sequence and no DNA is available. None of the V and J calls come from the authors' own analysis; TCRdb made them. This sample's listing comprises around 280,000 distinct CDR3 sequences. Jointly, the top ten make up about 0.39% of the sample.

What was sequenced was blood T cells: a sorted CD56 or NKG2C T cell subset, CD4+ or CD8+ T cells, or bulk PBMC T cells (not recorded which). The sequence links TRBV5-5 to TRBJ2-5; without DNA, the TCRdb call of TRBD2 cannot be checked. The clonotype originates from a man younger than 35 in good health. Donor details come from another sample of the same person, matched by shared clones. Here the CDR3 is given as CASTGTPRETQYF.